The subject of this entry is one T cell receptor (beta chain). No antigen is known for it. The PCR was carried out with 60 Vbeta primers and 13 Jbeta primers. Repertoires were generated with immunoSEQ multiplex PCR, while TCRdb's copy carries only in-frame clones and drops some. The repertoire consists of about 170,000 clones, with around 81% occurring once and the leading ten covering under 2.5%. The data are from a study of cytomegalovirus exposure and HLA in healthy donors. The wider study: Among the 300 to 450 genotyped donors, 81% were placed in the Caucasian-associated ancestry cluster.

Regarding the study as a whole: Later, TCR association rates were found to vary by HLA locus, highest for DRB1 and lowest for HLA-C. After further analysis at a later stage, 16,951 TCR beta sequences were associated with HLA alleles at 0.05 false discovery rate.

The TCR was taken from a woman in her twenties or thirties in good health and CMV-seropositive. The sample was PBMCs.

The CDR3, as DNA: TGTGCCAGCAGCTACGACAGCGAAGCTTTCTTT. This gives the protein CASSYDSEAFF. This chain connects TRBV7-9 to TRBJ1-1, with D possibly matching TRBD1 (5 bases). The CDR3 is 11 residues long. V was clipped by 4 bases and J by 8 bases, with 8 bases between them. Germline V gene lookup returns CDR1 SEHNR and CDR2 FQNEAQ (reference sequence).